This passage covers 21 T cell receptor beta chains from one sample sequenced in a study of blood T cells in healthy people across ages. Alongside a J-beta primer mix, a sample-barcoded 5' primer served in a second PCR lasting about 7 to 12 cycles. TCRdb called the 5' RACE reads again in MiXCR, with one record for every CDR3 protein. This sample has some 900,000 distinct CDR3 sequences, with about 28% found just once. Input material: blood. These receptors all stem from a woman older than 75 in good health.

This chain links TRBV30 with TRBJ2-4, with D perhaps TRBD1 or TRBD2 (5 bases each). Germline values: CDR1 GTSNPN, CDR2 SVGIG (reference sequence). Between the trimmed V and J ends, which lost 2 bases and 0 bases, there was a span of 8 bases. This CDR3 contains 14 residues. CDR3 coding DNA: TGTGCCTGGAGTCCGGGACCAGCCAAAAACATTCAGTACTTC. Protein sequence: CAWSPGPAKNIQYF.

This clonotype has just a few counts. The chain joins TRBV7-8 to TRBJ1-1; TRBD1 might be the D (6 bases). V was shortened by 4 bases and J by 0 bases, with 9 bases between the two germline ends. This CDR3 is built from 14 residues. Germline values: CDR1 SGHVS, CDR2 FQNEAQ. CDR3 in DNA: TGTGCCAGCAGCTCGGACAGAATGAACACTGAAGCTTTCTTT. Its translation is CASSSDRMNTEAFF.

The chain joins TRBV12-5 to TRBJ1-2; D perhaps matches TRBD1 (5 bases). Germline CDR1 and CDR2: LGHNT and FRNRAP. The CDR3 consists of 16 residues. V lost 2 bases, J lost 3 bases, and 16 bases lay in between. This CDR3 is CASGLSTGAVHYGYTF. CDR3 DNA sequence: TGTGCTAGTGGTTTGTCAACCGGGGCAGTCCACTATGGCTACACCTTC.

This clonotype was seen a few times. This chain links TRBV11-2 with TRBJ2-2; perhaps TRBD1 as D (5 bases). Per the germline V gene, CDR1 is SGHAT and CDR2 is FQNNGV. The CDR3 contains 13 residues. Deletions cut 4 bases from V and 2 bases from J, with 5 bases between. The CDR3 reads CASSWGNTGELFF. The CDR3 region has the DNA TGTGCCAGCAGCTGGGGCAACACCGGGGAGCTGTTTTTT.

This chain uses TRBV12-3 or TRBV12-4 with TRBJ1-4; 7 bases are a match to TRBD1. The ends lost 0 bases at V and 4 bases at J; junction bases unmatched: 2. The CDR3 has 15 residues. The CDR3 DNA reads as TGTGCCAGCAGTTTAGCGGGACAGCGTAATGAAAAACTGTTTTTT. It specifies CASSLAGQRNEKLFF.

In this sample, this clonotype turned up a few times. The rearrangement uses TRBV5-6 and TRBJ1-2, with D possibly matching TRBD1 (6 bases). Germline loops: CDR1 SGHDT, CDR2 YYEEEE. The V end was cut by 4 bases, the J end by 4 bases, with 17 bases between. The CDR3 has 15 residues. CDR3 in amino acids: CASSGGDGTGYGYTF. CDR3 nucleotides: TGTGCCAGCAGCGGGGGCGACGGTACGGGCTATGGCTACACCTTC.

In its sample, this clonotype was seen once. This may be a read error: a much more frequent sequence differs by one nucleotide. CDR3 in DNA: TGTGCCAGCACCGCGGGGGGGCCCGACAATGCGCAGTTCTTC. Translation gives CASTAGGPDNAQFF. V is TRBV12-3 or TRBV12-4 and J is TRBJ2-1; 9 nucleotides align to TRBD2. The CDR3 has 14 residues.

Many counts were recorded for this clonotype. The CDR3 nucleotides read TGTGCCAGCAGTACGGGGACAGCTAGCACAGATACGCAGTATTTT. This encodes CASSTGTASTDTQYF. The chain joins TRBV2 to TRBJ2-3, with 7 bases aligning to TRBD1. The CDR3 covers 15 residues. Germline V gene data show CDR1 as SNHLY and CDR2 as FYNNEI. The J segment lost 0 bases and the V segment lost 5 bases, leaving 5 bases of the junction unmatched. The variable domain in full, with the rest retrieved from reference TRBV2 and TRBJ2-3, is EPEVTQTPSHQVTQMGQEVILRCVPISNHLYFYWYRQILGQKVEFLVSFYNNEISEKSEIFDDQFSVERPDGSNFTLKIRSTKLEDSAMYFCASSTGTASTDTQYFGPGTRLTVL.

This clonotype appeared a few times. A much larger clone sits a single nucleotide away, making a read error possible. This chain's CDR3 is CASSPDGASWEFF. The CDR3 DNA is TGTGCCAGCAGTCCAGACGGGGCTAGTTGGGAGTTCTTC. This chain joins TRBV6-5 and TRBJ2-1; the D call may be TRBD1 or TRBD2 (5 bases each). Germline V CDR1 and CDR2: MNHEY, SVGAGI. There are 13 residues in the CDR3. V was cut by 5 bases and J by 14 bases, with 19 bases left in between.

As for this clonotype: Germline is not matched at one junction end, which may reflect a read error. The rearrangement uses TRBV18 and TRBJ2-5, with D perhaps matching TRBD1 or TRBD2 (6 bases each). There are 15 residues in the CDR3. Germline V gives CDR1 KGHSH, CDR2 LQKENI. The CDR3 DNA follows: TGTGCCAGCTCCCCACCATTAGGGGGGCAAGAGACCCAGTACTTC. Protein sequence: CASSPPLGGQETQYF.

The V and J genes are TRBV29-1 and TRBJ2-1; D remains ambiguous. CDR1 and CDR2 from the germline V gene are SQVTM and ANQGSEA. V lost 7 bases, J lost 1 base, and 14 bases lay in between. The CDR3 has 14 residues. CDR3 residues: CSGERAGSYNEQFF. Here the CDR3 DNA reads TGCAGCGGAGAAAGGGCAGGATCCTACAATGAGCAGTTCTTC.

This clonotype was seen a few times. This chain links TRBV5-1 with TRBJ2-1; TRBD2 is a possible D gene (7 bases). Trimming pared 3 bases from V and 10 bases from J, leaving 17 bases between. CDR3 length: 14 residues. Germline loops: CDR1 SGHRS, CDR2 YFSETQ. The DNA for the CDR3 is TGCGCCAGCAGCTGGGGGGGGCGGGATGGCGAGCAGTTCTTC. It codes for CASSWGGRDGEQFF.

This clonotype was picked up many times. The rearrangement joins TRBV12-5 to TRBJ2-1; D is perhaps TRBD1 (6 bases). V gave up 2 bases and J gave up 12 bases, with 14 bases separating them. This CDR3 is built from 13 residues. Germline V gene data show CDR1 as LGHNT and CDR2 as FRNRAP. The CDR3 region has the DNA TGTGCTAGTGGTTTGTCCACAGGGATTGGGCAGTTCTTC. It is translated as CASGLSTGIGQFF. Complete variable domain (other parts from reference TRBV12-5 and TRBJ2-1): DARVTQTPRHKVTEMGQEVTMRCQPILGHNTVFWYRQTMMQGLELLAYFRNRAPLDDSGMPKDRFSAEMPDATLATLKIQPSEPRDSAVYFCASGLSTGIGQFFGPGTRLTVL.

Comments on this clonotype: A much larger clone differs by one base, so this may be a read error. The chain couples TRBV5-6 to TRBJ2-7, with TRBD1 matching over 7 bases. This CDR3 is built from 16 residues. V was pared by 5 bases and J by 3 bases, with 14 bases of the junction left unmatched. Germline V gene data show CDR1 as SGHDT and CDR2 as YYEEEE. CDR3 nucleotide sequence: TGTGCCAGCAGTTATTCCGTTCATCGACAGGGCTACGAGCAGTACTTC. Encoded protein: CASSYSVHRQGYEQYF.

Comments on this clonotype: A read error may explain this, as a much larger clone is one base away. The chain joins TRBV6-5 to TRBJ1-1; maybe TRBD1 (6 bases). CDR3 size: 18 residues. Germline CDR1 is MNHEY and CDR2 is SVGAGI. The CDR3 region has the DNA TGTGCCAGCAGTTACTCGGGGGGCAGAGGCACCCTGAACACTAAAGCTTTCTTT. It encodes CASSYSGGRGTLNTKAFF.

For this clonotype: A much larger clone lies a single base off, so this may be a read error. V gene TRBV7-6 combines with J gene TRBJ1-5; D is undetermined. The CDR3 has 15 residues. V lost 4 bases to trimming and J lost 0 bases, with 10 bases between them. CDR1 SGHVS and CDR2 FNYEAQ come from the germline V gene. CDR3 amino acids: CASSSKEYSNQPQHF. CDR3 coding DNA: TGTGCCAGCAGCTCCAAAGAATATAGCAATCAGCCCCAGCATTTT.

For this clonotype: A read error is possible here, since a much larger clone lies one base away. The rearrangement joins TRBV12-3 or TRBV12-4 to TRBJ2-3; TRBD1 aligns across 7 bases. The CDR3 runs to 16 residues. The chain's CDR3 is CASSLNGGHRGDTRYF. CDR3 sequence (DNA): TGTGCCAGCAGTTTAAATGGGGGCCACAGGGGAGATACGCGGTATTTT.

This clonotype was picked up many times. The chain has TRBV20-1 and TRBJ2-1, with 14 bases aligning to TRBD2. Germline V gene lookup returns CDR1 DFQATT and CDR2 SNEGSKA (reference sequence). J gave up 2 bases and V 1 base, and 7 bases lay outside the gene matches. This CDR3 has 18 residues. Written as DNA, the CDR3 is TGCAGTGCTAGAGGACTAGCGGGGGGGCTTAGTCCCTACAATGAGCAGTTCTTC. This encodes CSARGLAGGLSPYNEQFF.

Many counts were recorded for this clonotype. The rearrangement uses TRBV6-6 and TRBJ1-2, with 10 positions matching TRBD1. Germline CDR1 MNHNY, CDR2 SVGAGI (reference sequence). J was trimmed by 3 bases and V by 5 bases; bases with no gene match: 6. The CDR3 sequence is 15 residues long. The CDR3 region has the DNA TGTGCCAGCAGTCTGACAGGGGGCTTGGACTATGGCTACACCTTC. It translates to CASSLTGGLDYGYTF.

The table lists this clonotype with a few counts. The chain couples TRBV20-1 to TRBJ2-7, with unresolved D. The germline gives CDR1 DFQATT, CDR2 SNEGSKA (reference sequence). The V and J ends lost 5 bases and 6 bases respectively, with 20 bases between them. This CDR3 spans 14 amino acids. Here the CDR3 DNA reads TGCAGTGCTGGCCGTGGAGTGCCCCCCGGCGAGCAGTACTTC. Amino acids: CSAGRGVPPGEQYF.

This clonotype was seen only once. The chain joins TRBV5-5 to TRBJ2-5, with D perhaps matching TRBD1 or TRBD2 (6 bases each). The DNA end lines up better with TRBJ2-7; the J call may be wrong. Per germline, CDR1 SGHKS and CDR2 YYEKEE (reference sequence). The CDR3 contains 14 residues. DNA of the CDR3: TGTGCCAGCAGCTTGTTATCAGGGGAGGACGAGCAGTACTTC. Its translation is CASSLLSGEDEQYF.